Here is one T cell receptor (beta chain) with its context. The sample is drawn from a study of shared clonotypes between healthy human individuals. Clones were sequenced by immunoSEQ multiplex PCR, and TCRdb holds only the in-frame ones, with some missing. The sample lists around 1,900,000 clones, 80% to 95% occurring once. CD8 cells regarded as naive lacked CD45RO, were positively chosen for CCR7, and omitted terminally differentiated effector memory CD45RA+ cells. Germline lookup yields CDR1 SGHVS and CDR2 FQNEAQ. Deletions cut 4 bases from V and 4 bases from J, with 20 bases between. The length of the CDR3 is 16 residues.

The material sequenced was naive CD8+ T cells from PBMCs. This chain connects TRBV7-8 to TRBJ2-7; possible D gene TRBD1, 6 bases. The sequence derives from a man between 18 and 35 years old in good health. Some clones in this sample may be carry-over from other donors' samples. The CDR3 DNA follows: TGTGCCAGCAGCTCTAACAGGGAAGGCCAACCTTACGAGCAGTACTTC. As protein: CASSSNREGQPYEQYF.